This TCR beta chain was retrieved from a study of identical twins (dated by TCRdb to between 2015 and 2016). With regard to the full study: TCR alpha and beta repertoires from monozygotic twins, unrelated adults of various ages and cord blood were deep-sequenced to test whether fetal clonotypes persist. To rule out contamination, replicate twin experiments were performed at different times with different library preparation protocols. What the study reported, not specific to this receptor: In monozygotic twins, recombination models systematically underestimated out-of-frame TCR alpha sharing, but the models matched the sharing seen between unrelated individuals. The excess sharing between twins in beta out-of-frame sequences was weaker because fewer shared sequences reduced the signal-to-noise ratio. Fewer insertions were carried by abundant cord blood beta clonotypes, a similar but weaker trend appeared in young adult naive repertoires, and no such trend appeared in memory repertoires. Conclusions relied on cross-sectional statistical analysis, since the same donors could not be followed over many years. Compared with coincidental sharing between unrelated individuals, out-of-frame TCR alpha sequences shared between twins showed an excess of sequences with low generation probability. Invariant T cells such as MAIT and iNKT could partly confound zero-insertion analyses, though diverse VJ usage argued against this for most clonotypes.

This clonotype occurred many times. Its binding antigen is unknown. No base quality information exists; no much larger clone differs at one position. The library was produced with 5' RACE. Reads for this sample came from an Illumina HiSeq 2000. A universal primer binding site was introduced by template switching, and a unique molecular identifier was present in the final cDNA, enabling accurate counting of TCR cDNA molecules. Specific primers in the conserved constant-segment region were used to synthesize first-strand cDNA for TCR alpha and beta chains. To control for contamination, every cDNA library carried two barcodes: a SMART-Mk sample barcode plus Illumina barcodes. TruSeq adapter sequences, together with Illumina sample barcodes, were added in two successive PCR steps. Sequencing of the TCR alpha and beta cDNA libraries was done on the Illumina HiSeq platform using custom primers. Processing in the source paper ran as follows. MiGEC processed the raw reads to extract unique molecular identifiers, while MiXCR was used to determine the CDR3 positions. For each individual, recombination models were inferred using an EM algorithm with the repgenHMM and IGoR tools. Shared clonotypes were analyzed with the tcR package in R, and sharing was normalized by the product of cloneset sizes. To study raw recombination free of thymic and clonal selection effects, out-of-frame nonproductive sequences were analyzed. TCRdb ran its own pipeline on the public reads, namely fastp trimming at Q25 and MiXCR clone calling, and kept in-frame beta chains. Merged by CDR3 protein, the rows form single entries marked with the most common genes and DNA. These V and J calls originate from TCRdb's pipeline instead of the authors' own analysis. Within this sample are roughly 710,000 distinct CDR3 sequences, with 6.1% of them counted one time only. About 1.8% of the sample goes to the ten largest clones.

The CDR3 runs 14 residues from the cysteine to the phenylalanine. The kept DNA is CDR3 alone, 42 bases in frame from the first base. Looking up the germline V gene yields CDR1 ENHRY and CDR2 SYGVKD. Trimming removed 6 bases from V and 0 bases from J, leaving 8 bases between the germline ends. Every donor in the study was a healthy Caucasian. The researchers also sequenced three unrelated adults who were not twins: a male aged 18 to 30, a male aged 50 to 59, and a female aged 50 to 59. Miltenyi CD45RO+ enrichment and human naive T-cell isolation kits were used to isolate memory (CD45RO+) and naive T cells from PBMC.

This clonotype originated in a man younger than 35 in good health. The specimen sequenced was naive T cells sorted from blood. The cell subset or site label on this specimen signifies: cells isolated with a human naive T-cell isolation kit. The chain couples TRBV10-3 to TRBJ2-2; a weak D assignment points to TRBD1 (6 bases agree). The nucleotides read TGTGCCATCAGGGGGGCAACGAACACCGGGGAGCTGTTTTTT. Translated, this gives CAIRGATNTGELFF.